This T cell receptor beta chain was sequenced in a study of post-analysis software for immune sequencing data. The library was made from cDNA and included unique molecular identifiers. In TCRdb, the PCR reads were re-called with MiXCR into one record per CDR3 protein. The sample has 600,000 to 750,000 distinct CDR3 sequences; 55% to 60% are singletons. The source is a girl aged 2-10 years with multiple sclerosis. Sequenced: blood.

CDR3 in amino acids: CASSDLGAGVDEQFF. DNA for the CDR3: TGTGCCAGCAGTGACTTGGGAGCGGGAGTTGATGAGCAGTTCTTC. The chain employs TRBV6-4 and TRBJ2-1; 8 bases fit TRBD2. V lost 1 base and J lost 8; bases outside the gene matches: 7. This CDR3 contains 15 residues. Per germline, CDR1 MRHNA and CDR2 SNTAGT.